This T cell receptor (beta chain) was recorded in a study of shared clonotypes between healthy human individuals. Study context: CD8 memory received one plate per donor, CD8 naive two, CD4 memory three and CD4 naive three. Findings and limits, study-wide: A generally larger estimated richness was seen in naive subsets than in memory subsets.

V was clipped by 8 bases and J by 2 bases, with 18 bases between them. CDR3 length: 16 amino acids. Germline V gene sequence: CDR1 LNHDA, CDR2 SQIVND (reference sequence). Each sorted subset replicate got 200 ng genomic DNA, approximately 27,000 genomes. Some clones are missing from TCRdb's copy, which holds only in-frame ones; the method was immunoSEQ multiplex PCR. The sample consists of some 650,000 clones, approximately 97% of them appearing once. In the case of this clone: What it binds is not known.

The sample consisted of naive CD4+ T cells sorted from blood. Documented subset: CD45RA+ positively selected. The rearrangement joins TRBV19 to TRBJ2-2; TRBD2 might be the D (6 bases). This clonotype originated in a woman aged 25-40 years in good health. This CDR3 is CASGGVGRPNTGELFF. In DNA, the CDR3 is TGTGCCAGTGGCGGGGTGGGCAGGCCAAACACCGGGGAGCTGTTTTTT.